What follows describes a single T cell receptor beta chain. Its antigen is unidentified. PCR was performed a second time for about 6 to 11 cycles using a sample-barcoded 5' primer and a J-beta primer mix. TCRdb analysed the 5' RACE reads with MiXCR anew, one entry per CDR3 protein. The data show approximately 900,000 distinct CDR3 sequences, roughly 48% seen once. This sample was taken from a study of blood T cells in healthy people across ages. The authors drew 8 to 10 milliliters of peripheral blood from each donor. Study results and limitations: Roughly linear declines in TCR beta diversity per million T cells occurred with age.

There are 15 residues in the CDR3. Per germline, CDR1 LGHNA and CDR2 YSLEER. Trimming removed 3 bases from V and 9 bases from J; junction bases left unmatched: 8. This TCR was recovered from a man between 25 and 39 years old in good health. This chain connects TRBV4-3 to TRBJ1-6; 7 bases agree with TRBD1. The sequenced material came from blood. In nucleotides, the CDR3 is TGCGCCAGCAGCCATGAACAGGGGTTAGGTTCACCCCTCCACTTT. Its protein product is CASSHEQGLGSPLHF.